This T cell receptor beta chain was found in a study of T cells after yellow fever vaccination (dated by TCRdb to between 2018 and 2020). General notes on the study: Libraries from fractions with low cell numbers were prepared with the SMART-Seq v4 Ultra Low Input RNA kit. To follow T-cell clones before and after both primary and booster YFV17D yellow fever vaccination, bulk TCR alpha and beta repertoires underwent longitudinal sequencing. Two healthy male donors, one aged 18 to 30 and one aged 30 to 40 years, made up the cohort. Blood was collected at multiple timepoints before and after primary and secondary immunization, and bulk PBMC replicates and cell subsets were isolated.

The treatment or condition label of this sample denotes: live attenuated yellow fever vaccine strain. At each blood-draw timepoint, two biological replicates of bulk PBMCs were collected. A standard Ficoll-Paque protocol was used to isolate PBMCs from peripheral blood. TriZol was used to extract RNA from bulk PBMCs, CD4 and CD8 fractions, and dextramer-positive and dextramer-negative fractions. From the cysteine through the phenylalanine, the CDR3 covers 14 amino acids. Only the CDR3 DNA is retained, 42 bases long and in frame from the first base. The V end loses 3 bases and the J end loses 4 bases, and a stretch of 9 bases separates them. For CDR1 and CDR2, the germline V gene lists MDHEN and SYDVKM. TCR cDNA was synthesized by 5'RACE template switching, through which a universal primer site and unique molecular identifiers were introduced. Priming for cDNA synthesis came from both the TCR alpha and TCR beta constant segments. Library amplification used two PCR steps, and the second PCR step added sample barcodes and sequencing adapters. Libraries were sequenced on Illumina HiSeq 2500 (2x100 bp) or NovaSeq (2x150 bp). Per the original workflow: MIGEC handled demultiplexing of reads and collapsing into UMI consensus sequences, while MiXCR performed V(D)J alignment. Clonotypes responding to the vaccine were identified with edgeR on replicate PBMC samples, with the criteria of FDR below 0.01 and a log2 fold change above 5 up to day 15. Bulk clonotypes were assigned CD4 or CD8 identity according to which sequenced CD4 or CD8 repertoire held them at higher abundance. The public reads were reprocessed in TCRdb via fastp at Q25 and MiXCR, keeping in-frame beta chains. Here each entry gathers all rows of one CDR3 protein and keeps the most common genes and DNA. What appears here as the V and J calls and clone size reflects TCRdb's work, not the paper's. The sample has 620,000 or so distinct CDR3 sequences on record, 17% of them singletons. Approximately 15% of the sample is held by the ten biggest clonotypes.

Results the study describes overall, beyond this receptor: Compared with the primary T-cell response, the secondary T-cell response was weaker but faster, peaking on day 5 rather than day 15. Because only two donors were included in the study, the extent to which the findings can be generalized is limited. Because abundant contaminating clonotypes from the bulk population could be contained in FACS-sorted repertoires, computational filtering was required. Most clones expanded after primary vaccination were re-detected after the booster (around 96% of CD4 and approximately 85% of CD8), suggesting broad memory maintenance. A small share of clonotypes was detected in both CD4 and CD8 compartments, with the overlap likely arising from convergent recombination.

For this clonotype: Its antigen remains unidentified. Nothing much larger sits one base from this clone, and base qualities are not available.

The clonotype comes from a man aged 18-30 years who received the YFV17D yellow fever vaccine. The sample consisted of PBMCs, taken about 5 days after the first yellow fever vaccination. The sequence links TRBV28 to TRBJ1-4, and the D gene may be TRBD1, 6 bases matching. The bases are TGTGCCAGCAGTTTGGGACATCTTAATGAAAAACTGTTTTTT. This encodes CASSLGHLNEKLFF.